The entry below gives a single T cell receptor (beta chain) sequence along with its context. The data belong to a study of blood T cell repertoires in COVID-19. Trimming took off 5 bases at V and 2 bases at J, with 10 bases between the two ends. The CDR3 spans 12 residues. From germline, CDR1 is GTSNPN and CDR2 SVGIG (reference sequence). Only in-frame clones appear in the TCRdb table, and some are missing; sequencing was by immunoSEQ multiplex PCR. The data hold 360,000 or so clones, with 89% observed a single time. Membership in each cohort depended on participant-reported clinical history. The sequenced sample was PBMCs or T cells enriched from blood (not recorded which). The sequence was obtained from a woman aged 25 to 39 who had recovered from COVID-19. This chain links TRBV30 with TRBJ2-7; maybe TRBD1 (5 bases). In DNA form, the CDR3 reads TGTGCCTGGGCAGACAGACCCTACGAGCAGTACTTC. The encoded protein is CAWADRPYEQYF.